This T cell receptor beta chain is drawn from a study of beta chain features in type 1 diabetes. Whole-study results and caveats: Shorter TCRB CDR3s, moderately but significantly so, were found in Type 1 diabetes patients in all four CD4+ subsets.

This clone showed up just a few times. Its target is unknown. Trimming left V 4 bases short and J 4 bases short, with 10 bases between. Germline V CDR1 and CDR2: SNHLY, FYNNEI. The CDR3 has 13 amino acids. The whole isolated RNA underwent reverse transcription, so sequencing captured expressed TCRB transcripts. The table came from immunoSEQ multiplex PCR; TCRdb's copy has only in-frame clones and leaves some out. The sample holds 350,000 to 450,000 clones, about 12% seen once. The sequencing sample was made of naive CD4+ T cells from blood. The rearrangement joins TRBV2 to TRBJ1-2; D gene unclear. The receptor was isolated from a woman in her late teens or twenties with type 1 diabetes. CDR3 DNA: TGTGCCAGCAGTGCCCGAGTGATCTATGGCTACACCTTC. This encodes CASSARVIYGYTF.